This T cell receptor beta chain came from a study of T cell responses to AZD1222 COVID-19 vaccine. Study-level findings and limits: Among AZD1222 vaccinees, only 5 to 7 were seropositive at baseline. After the peak T cell response, and only then, were repertoires sampled. Per reports, nearly half of all spike-specific TCRs target regions that are unmutated in variants.

Concerning this clone: Antigen unknown.

Some clones are missing from TCRdb's copy, which holds only in-frame ones; the method was immunoSEQ multiplex PCR. The sample has more than 85,000 clones; 70% to 90% are singletons. Source: peripheral blood, taken 28 days after the second AZD1222 dose. This receptor was obtained from an adult who received the AZD1222 COVID-19 vaccine.

The CDR3 here is CASSDHRAGNTIYF. CDR3 in DNA: TGCGCCAGCAGCGACCACAGGGCTGGAAACACCATATATTTT. The chain recombines TRBV5-1 with TRBJ1-3; a possible D gene is TRBD1 (6 bases). This CDR3 has 14 amino acids. Germline V gene lookup returns CDR1 SGHRS and CDR2 YFSETQ. V lost 4 bases and J 2 bases, leaving 10 bases between the germline ends. Full variable domain (missing parts from reference TRBV5-1 and TRBJ1-3): KAGVTQTPRYLIKTRGQQVTLSCSPISGHRSVSWYQQTPGQGLQFLFEYFSETQRNKGNFPGRFSGRQFSNSRSEMNVSTLELGDSALYLCASSDHRAGNTIYFGEGSWLTVV.